The 10 T cell receptor beta chains reported below all come from one sample, sequenced in a study of human T cells and chemical hapten exposure. Unfractionated whole blood served as the source for total RNA extraction. MiXCR, run by TCRdb on the 5' RACE reads, gives a single entry per CDR3 protein. The data contain about 140,000 distinct CDR3 sequences, around 4.4% of them singletons. The receptors here all came from a female donor in good health.

This clonotype came up many times. The chain recombines TRBV7-2 with TRBJ1-1; D gene unclear. The germline gives CDR1 SGHTA, CDR2 FQGNSA. Trimming removed 2 bases at V and 1 base at J, with 11 bases between. This CDR3 has 15 amino acids. The CDR3 nucleotides are TGTGCCAGCAGCTTACAAGGACTCCCGAACACTGAAGCTTTCTTT. Residues: CASSLQGLPNTEAFF.

This clonotype was counted many times. The V and J genes are TRBV12-3 or TRBV12-4 and TRBJ1-6; no reliable D call. Trimming removed 5 bases from V and 7 bases from J, with 9 bases in between. This CDR3 region has 13 residues. This CDR3 reads CASSPQVNSPLHF. In DNA form, the CDR3 reads TGTGCCAGCAGTCCGCAGGTGAATTCACCCCTCCACTTT.

The rearrangement joins TRBV5-4 to TRBJ1-2; D uncertain. V dropped 4 bases and J dropped 7 bases, with 17 bases sitting between them. The CDR3 totals 14 residues. From germline, CDR1 is SGHNT and CDR2 YYREEE (reference sequence). Written as DNA, the CDR3 is TGTGCCAGCAGCCCTCCTTTTGTAGCCGCTGGCTACACCTTC. This gives the protein CASSPPFVAAGYTF.

This clonotype was seen more than once but under ten times. The rearrangement uses TRBV25-1 and TRBJ1-6; the match to TRBD1 covers 7 bases. The CDR3 extends over 17 amino acids. The V gene's germline CDR1 is MGHDK and CDR2 SYGVNS. Trimming removed 2 bases from V and 9 bases from J; junction bases left unmatched: 13. The CDR3 DNA follows: TGTGCCAGCAGTGAAATGAAGGGGGCCATACTGGGTTCACCCCTCCACTTT. Residues: CASSEMKGAILGSPLHF. Looking up the rest from reference TRBV25-1 and TRBJ1-6 gives the full variable domain: EADIYQTPRYLVIGTGKKITLECSQTMGHDKMYWYQQDPGMELHLIHYSYGVNSTEKGDLSSESTVSRIRTEHFPLTLESARPSHTSQYLCASSEMKGAILGSPLHFGNGTRLTVT.

This clonotype has ten or more counts. The gene calls are TRBV19 and TRBJ1-6; D uncertain. Deletions cut 7 bases from V and 0 bases from J, with 10 bases between. Germline V gene sequence: CDR1 LNHDA, CDR2 SQIVND (reference sequence). The CDR3 spans 15 residues. In nucleotides, the CDR3 is TGTGCCAGTACGGCGGCGAGCTCCTATAATTCACCCCTCCACTTT. Translated, it gives CASTAASSYNSPLHF.

A note on this clonotype: This may be a read error, as it is one base from a much larger clone. The chain is built from TRBV7-9 and TRBJ1-2; the D gene is possibly TRBD1 (5 bases). The CDR3 length is 14 residues. Germline V CDR1 and CDR2: SEHNR, FQNEAQ (reference sequence). V was pared by 5 bases and J by 1 base, with 11 bases between. The CDR3 sequence: CASSLGGGNYGYTF. The CDR3 bases are TGTGCCAGCAGCCTTGGCGGGGGTAACTATGGCTACACCTTC.

This clonotype was seen at least ten times. In DNA, the CDR3 is TGCGCCAGCAGCCAAGATAAAGTGGCAGCAACTAATGAAAAACTGTTTTTT. It codes for CASSQDKVAATNEKLFF. The V gene is TRBV4-3, the J gene TRBJ1-4; D unclear. V lost 0 bases and J lost 0, with 11 bases in between. The CDR3 covers 17 residues. In germline, CDR1 is LGHNA, CDR2 YSLEER.

As to this clonotype: A much larger clone lies a single base off, so this may be a read error. The V call is TRBV7-2, the J call TRBJ1-1, with D possibly matching TRBD1 (6 bases). The CDR3 is made up of 15 amino acids. The V gene's germline CDR1 is SGHTA and CDR2 FQGNSA. V lost 1 base and J 1 base, leaving 10 bases between the germline ends. In DNA form, the CDR3 reads TGTGCCAGCAGCTTAGAAGGGACAACGAACACTGAAGCTTTCTTT. Its translation: CASSLEGTTNTEAFF.

The sample holds many counts of this clonotype. As DNA, the CDR3 is TGTGCCAGCAGCTTGGGGTACAGAGTGAACACAGATACGCAGTATTTT. It specifies CASSLGYRVNTDTQYF. V gene TRBV5-8 combines with J gene TRBJ2-3; D uncertain. This CDR3 contains 16 residues. With 0 bases removed from V and 2 bases from J, the gap between germline ends came to 13 bases. Germline lookup yields CDR1 SGHTS and CDR2 YDEGEE.

This clonotype was observed many times. The J gene is TRBJ2-7, the V gene TRBV28; a weak D match, TRBD1 (6 bases). The CDR3 runs to 15 residues. V was pared by 6 bases and J by 1 base, with 16 bases between. Germline-derived CDR1 and CDR2 are MDHEN and SYDVKM. CDR3 bases: TGTGCCAGCAGCCCCACCGGCAGGGGATCCTACGAGCAGTACTTC. Protein: CASSPTGRGSYEQYF. Together with reference TRBV28 and TRBJ2-7, the CDR3 gives the full variable domain: DVKVTQSSRYLVKRTGEKVFLECVQDMDHENMFWYRQDPGLGLRLIYFSYDVKMKEKGDIPEGYSVSREKKERFSLILESASTNQTSMYLCASSPTGRGSYEQYFGPGTRLTVT.